What follows describes a single T cell receptor (beta chain). TCRdb passed the 5' RACE reads through MiXCR, listing each CDR3 protein once. The sample has about 96,000 distinct CDR3 sequences; 7.5% to 10% are singletons. These data originate in a study of T cells after yellow fever vaccination. Study in general: With SMART-Seq v4 Ultra Low Input, the fractions containing low cell numbers were prepared.

The germline V gene encodes CDR1 SGHNT and CDR2 YYREEE (reference sequence). J gave up 1 base and V 4 bases, and 7 bases lay outside the gene matches. CDR3 length: 15 amino acids. This clonotype originated in a man in his late teens or twenties who received the YFV17D yellow fever vaccine. The specimen was CD8+ T cells not binding an NS4B(214-222) dextramer, sorted from PBMCs, collected less than 16 days after the first yellow fever vaccination. This chain links TRBV5-4 with TRBJ2-7; 8 bases match TRBD2. This CDR3 is CASSSGSVPSYEQYF. Written as DNA, the CDR3 is TGTGCCAGCAGCAGCGGGAGCGTCCCTTCCTACGAGCAGTACTTC.